These 9 T cell receptor beta chains were all obtained from the same sample, sequenced in a study of blood T cell repertoires in COVID-19. The protocol was immunoSEQ multiplex PCR, while the TCRdb copy is restricted to in-frame clones and leaves out a portion. The sample consists of 100,000 to 150,000 clones, roughly 90% of them appearing once. Material: peripheral blood. These receptors were taken from a middle-aged man with acute or convalescent COVID-19.

This sequence joins TRBV27 and TRBJ2-5, with a weak D call TRBD2 (7 bases). This CDR3 region has 13 residues. Germline lookup yields CDR1 MNHEY and CDR2 SMNVEV (reference sequence). V was cut by 5 bases and J by 4 bases, with 11 bases left in between. The chain's CDR3 is CASSKRGGETQYF. The CDR3 DNA is TGTGCCAGCAGTAAGAGGGGGGGAGAGACCCAGTACTTC.

The chain recombines TRBV19 with TRBJ2-1; 9 positions agree with TRBD1. CDR1 is LNHDA and CDR2 is SQIVND in the germline V gene (reference sequence). The CDR3 runs to 15 residues. Unmatched junction bases numbered 6, after V lost 6 bases and J lost 3 bases. In nucleotides, the CDR3 is TGTGCCAGTAGGTCGCCGGGACAGGGCTACAATGAGCAGTTCTTC. It is translated as CASRSPGQGYNEQFF.

The V and J genes are TRBV7-2 and TRBJ1-2; the match to TRBD1 covers 9 bases. CDR1 is SGHTA, CDR2 FQGNSA, per germline. The CDR3 sequence is 17 residues long. J lost 0 bases, V lost 1 base, and 6 bases had no gene match. CDR3 protein: CASSLGGTGKANYGYTF. CDR3 DNA sequence: TGTGCCAGCAGCTTAGGGGGGACAGGGAAGGCTAACTATGGCTACACCTTC.

The gene calls are TRBV18 and TRBJ1-2; 7 bases are a match to TRBD1. V lost 6 bases, J lost 7 bases, and 8 bases stayed unmatched. The CDR3 totals 13 residues. CDR1 is KGHSH and CDR2 is LQKENI in the germline V gene. The CDR3 here is CASSSGQASGYTF. DNA of the CDR3: TGTGCCAGCTCTTCTGGACAGGCCTCTGGCTACACCTTC.

The CDR3 region has the DNA TGTGCCACCAGCAGGGGCGGGTCTTCCGAGTCCCAGTACTTC. It codes for CATSRGGSSESQYF. The chain has TRBV15 and TRBJ2-5; TRBD2 is a possible D gene (5 bases). CDR3 length: 14 residues. V dropped 3 bases and J dropped 9 bases, with 17 bases sitting between them. Looked up from germline, CDR1 is LNHNV and CDR2 is YYDKDF (reference sequence).

The CDR3 region is CSVASDRAGIRLYEQYF. The CDR3, as DNA: TGCAGCGTTGCCTCGGACAGGGCAGGGATCAGACTCTACGAGCAGTACTTC. The rearrangement links TRBV29-1 to TRBJ2-7; 8 bases fit TRBD1. J gave up 3 bases and V 4 bases, and 17 bases lay outside the gene matches. The length of the CDR3 is 17 residues. Germline-derived CDR1 and CDR2 are SQVTM and ANQGSEA.

The chain employs TRBV30 and TRBJ2-5; D remains unclear. CDR1 GTSNPN and CDR2 SVGIG come from the germline V gene (reference sequence). With 4 bases removed from V and 8 bases from J, the gap between germline ends came to 11 bases. The CDR3 loop spans 11 amino acids. The CDR3 DNA is TGTGCCTGGACTATCGGAGAAACCCAGTACTTC. Its translation is CAWTIGETQYF.

The rearrangement joins TRBV2 to TRBJ2-2; 8 nucleotides line up with TRBD2. The germline V gene has CDR1 SNHLY and CDR2 FYNNEI. The junction had 3 bases not matched to a gene; V was cut back by 6 bases and J by 3 bases. The CDR3 runs 14 residues. The CDR3 coding sequence is TGTGCCAGCAGCGTAGCGGGGTACACCGGGGAGCTGTTTTTT. This sequence encodes CASSVAGYTGELFF.

This chain joins TRBV11-3 and TRBJ2-7, with a possible D match to TRBD2 (5 bases). Deletions cut 5 bases from V and 3 bases from J, with 14 bases between. Germline-derived CDR1 and CDR2 are SGHNT and YENEEA. This CDR3 is 14 amino acids long. CDR3 sequence: CASSMRAPDYEQYF. CDR3 DNA: TGTGCCAGCAGCATGAGGGCACCCGACTACGAGCAGTACTTC. Filled out from reference TRBV11-3 and TRBJ2-7, the complete variable domain reads EAGVVQSPRYKIIEKKQPVAFWCNPISGHNTLYWYLQNLGQGPELLIRYENEEAVDDSQLPKDRFSAERLKGVDSTLKIQPAELGDSAVYLCASSMRAPDYEQYFGPGTRLTVT.